Each of the 10 T cell receptor beta chains below was sequenced from the same sample in a study of response to subunit inactivated influenza vaccine. MiXCR, run by TCRdb on the RT-PCR reads, gives a single entry per CDR3 protein. Of roughly 500,000 distinct CDR3 sequences listed, 25% are singletons. This specimen consisted of CD4+ T cells sorted from PBMCs, obtained more than 4 days after vaccination. These receptors originate from a man aged 50 to 59 who received an inactivated influenza vaccine.

This chain connects TRBV5-1 to TRBJ2-6, with D unclear. The V and J ends lost 5 bases and 4 bases respectively, with 10 bases between them. Germline V CDR1 and CDR2: SGHRS, YFSETQ. The CDR3 has 14 residues. The CDR3 bases are TGCGCCAGCAGGATAGGGTCCGGGGCCAACGTCCTGACTTTC. Protein sequence: CASRIGSGANVLTF.

The rearrangement uses TRBV20-1 and TRBJ2-3; D not certain. The germline V and J ends were trimmed by 3 bases and 2 bases, with 18 bases remaining between them. CDR1 is DFQATT and CDR2 is SNEGSKA in the germline V gene (reference sequence). CDR3 length: 16 residues. The CDR3 nucleotides are TGCAGTGCTAGTCCTTTACTTAAATCAACCACAGATACGCAGTATTTT. It yields the protein CSASPLLKSTTDTQYF.

This clonotype turned up a few times. V usage is TRBV7-9 and J usage is TRBJ1-4; TRBD1 might be the D (6 bases). Trimming pared 5 bases from V and 8 bases from J, leaving 21 bases between. The CDR3 is made up of 16 amino acids. Per germline, CDR1 SEHNR and CDR2 FQNEAQ (reference sequence). The DNA of the CDR3 is TGTGCCAGCAGCATATACAGCCAGGGGTTTGGAGAAAAACTGTTTTTT. Translation gives CASSIYSQGFGEKLFF.

V usage is TRBV10-3 and J usage is TRBJ1-5; D uncertain. Trimming stripped 0 bases from V and 0 bases from J, with 6 bases between. Germline CDR1 is ENHRY and CDR2 is SYGVKD. The CDR3 covers 15 residues. Here the CDR3 DNA reads TGTGCCATCAGTGAGTCAGGGCTTAGCAATCAGCCCCAGCATTTT. Protein sequence: CAISESGLSNQPQHF.

A few counts support this clonotype. This chain joins TRBV25-1 and TRBJ2-1; TRBD2 aligns across 7 bases. CDR3 length: 16 amino acids. V dropped 1 base and J dropped 2; count of bases not matched to a gene: 5. Germline CDR1 reads MGHDK; CDR2 reads SYGVNS. This CDR3 is CASSELGGRTYNEQFF. The CDR3 DNA sequence: TGTGCCAGCAGTGAATTGGGCGGGAGAACCTACAATGAGCAGTTCTTC.

This chain uses TRBV6-2 or TRBV6-3 with TRBJ2-3; 12 bases align to TRBD2. Per germline, CDR1 MNHEY and CDR2 SVGEGT. Unmatched junction bases numbered 26, after V lost 9 bases and J lost 1 base. This CDR3 comprises 22 residues. Here the CDR3 reads CARLPGTSGRFHSVNGTDTQYF. In DNA form, the CDR3 reads TGTGCCAGGCTACCGGGGACTAGCGGGCGGTTTCACTCGGTAAATGGCACAGATACGCAGTATTTT.

The chain is built from TRBV4-1 and TRBJ1-5, with D unresolved. Germline assignment: CDR1 MGHRA and CDR2 YSYEKL. The CDR3 runs 15 residues. Trimming took 2 bases from V and 0 from J, leaving 8 bases between them. The CDR3 DNA sequence: TGCGCCAGCAGCCAATGGCAGCTTAGCAATCAGCCCCAGCATTTT. This encodes CASSQWQLSNQPQHF.

In its sample, this clonotype was seen once. The gene calls are TRBV7-2 and TRBJ2-3, with D possibly called TRBD1 or TRBD2 (5 bases each). The V gene's germline CDR1 is SGHTA and CDR2 FQGNSA. Trimming pared 3 bases from V and 3 bases from J, leaving 16 bases between. The CDR3 is 16 amino acids. The CDR3 region has the DNA TGTGCCAGCAGCTTGAACTCAGGGACGGGGACAGATACGCAGTATTTT. Translation: CASSLNSGTGTDTQYF.

The rearrangement links TRBV7-2 to TRBJ2-3, with 11 positions matching TRBD2. The CDR3 has 17 residues. After removal of 5 bases from V and 6 bases from J, the junction contained 13 bases not matched to a gene. Germline V gene sequence: CDR1 SGHTA, CDR2 FQGNSA. The CDR3 sequence is CASSPQTASGRRDTQYF. The CDR3 DNA reads TGTGCCAGCAGCCCGCAAACGGCTAGCGGGAGGAGGGATACGCAGTATTTT.

This clonotype was observed a handful of times. The V and J genes are TRBV28 and TRBJ2-7; D could derive from TRBD1 or TRBD2 (5 bases each). V lost 1 base and J 2 bases, leaving 12 bases between the germline ends. The CDR3 length is 15 residues. CDR1 is MDHEN, CDR2 SYDVKM, per germline. The CDR3 protein is CASSLSGTVAYEQYF. CDR3 bases: TGTGCCAGCAGTTTATCTGGGACGGTGGCCTACGAGCAGTACTTC. The variable domain in full, completed from reference TRBV28 and TRBJ2-7, reads DVKVTQSSRYLVKRTGEKVFLECVQDMDHENMFWYRQDPGLGLRLIYFSYDVKMKEKGDIPEGYSVSREKKERFSLILESASTNQTSMYLCASSLSGTVAYEQYFGPGTRLTVT.